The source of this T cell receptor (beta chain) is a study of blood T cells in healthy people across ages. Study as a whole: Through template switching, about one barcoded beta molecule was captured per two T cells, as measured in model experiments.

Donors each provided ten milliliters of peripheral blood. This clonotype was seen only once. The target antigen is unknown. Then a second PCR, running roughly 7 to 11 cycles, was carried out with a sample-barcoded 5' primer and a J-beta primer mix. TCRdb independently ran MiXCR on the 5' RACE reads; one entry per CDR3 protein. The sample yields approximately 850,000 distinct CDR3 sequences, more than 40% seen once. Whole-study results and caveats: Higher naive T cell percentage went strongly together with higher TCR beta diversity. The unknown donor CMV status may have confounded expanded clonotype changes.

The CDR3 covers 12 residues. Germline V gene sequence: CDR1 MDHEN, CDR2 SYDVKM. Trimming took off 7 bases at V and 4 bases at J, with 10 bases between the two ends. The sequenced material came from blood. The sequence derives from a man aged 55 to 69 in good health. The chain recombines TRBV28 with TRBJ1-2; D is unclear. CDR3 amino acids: CASTGSLYGYTF. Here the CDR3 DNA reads TGTGCCAGCACGGGATCTCTCTATGGCTACACCTTC.